Listed below are T cell receptor beta chains from one sample, sequenced in a study of blood T cells in healthy people across ages. MiXCR was run by TCRdb on the 5' RACE reads, yielding one entry per CDR3 protein. The data contain roughly 1 million distinct CDR3 sequences, less than 25% of them singletons. This sample was shared with a second study, whose subject was T cells of mothers and their children.

The specimen sequenced was blood. Receptors originate from a girl aged 2 to 10 in good health. The CDR3 runs from the conserved cysteine through the conserved F or W. D genes are given only for firm matches. Size tells how often a clone was seen (once, few, many) or the class of an expanded clone, and some rows leave it out.

d_call: TRBD1
v_call: TRBV3-1
j_call: TRBJ2-7
clone_size: few
cdr3_nt: TGTGCCAGCAGCCAAGGGACAGGGTTGTACGAGCAGTACTTC
cdr3_aa: CASSQGTGLYEQYF

d_call: NA
v_call: TRBV10-3
j_call: TRBJ2-6
clone_size: few
cdr3_nt: TGTGCCGTCTTAAATGTCAGTCTCCCTGGGGCCAACGTCCTGACCTTC
cdr3_aa: CAVLNVSLPGANVLTF

d_call: TRBD1
v_call: TRBV12-3/TRBV12-4
j_call: TRBJ1-5
clone_size: few
cdr3_nt: TGTGCCAGCAGGGGCACACCCACGGACAGGGGGACCCAGCCCCAGCATTTT
cdr3_aa: CASRGTPTDRGTQPQHF

d_call: TRBD1
v_call: TRBV29-1
j_call: TRBJ1-1
clone_size: few
cdr3_nt: TGCAGCGTTCATGGGACAGGGAGGAACACTGAAGCTTTCTTT
cdr3_aa: CSVHGTGRNTEAFF

d_call: NA
v_call: TRBV4-3
j_call: TRBJ1-1
clone_size: many
cdr3_nt: TGCGCCAGCAGCCAAGATTCCGGGAAGGGAGCTTTCTTT
cdr3_aa: CASSQDSGKGAFF

d_call: TRBD1
v_call: TRBV5-6
j_call: TRBJ2-5
clone_size: few
cdr3_nt: TGTGCCAGCAGCTTGTACCGGGACAGCCCCCAAGAGACCCAGTACTTC
cdr3_aa: CASSLYRDSPQETQYF

d_call: NA
v_call: TRBV5-1
j_call: TRBJ2-3
clone_size: few
cdr3_nt: TGCGCCAGCAGCTTTGTGGGCGACCCGTCCACAGATACGCAGTATTTT
cdr3_aa: CASSFVGDPSTDTQYF

d_call: NA
v_call: TRBV5-6
j_call: TRBJ1-2
clone_size: once
cdr3_nt: TGTGCCAGCAGCCCCCCTGCCAGTAGGCATGGCTACACCTTC
cdr3_aa: CASSPPASRHGYTF

d_call: NA
v_call: TRBV10-3
j_call: TRBJ2-5
clone_size: NA
cdr3_nt: TGTGCCATCAGTGAGACGTGGGGGGGCGCAGAGACCCAGTACTTC
cdr3_aa: CAISETWGGAETQYF

d_call: NA
v_call: TRBV7-9
j_call: TRBJ2-1
clone_size: NA
cdr3_nt: TGCGCCAGCAGCCCCCATATACCCACCGGTGAGCAGTTCTTC
cdr3_aa: CASSPHIPTGEQFF

d_call: NA
v_call: TRBV7-2
j_call: TRBJ1-5
clone_size: few
cdr3_nt: TGTGCCAGCAGCTCCTCAAATTTCCAGCCCCAGCATTTT
cdr3_aa: CASSSSNFQPQHF

d_call: TRBD1
v_call: TRBV5-1
j_call: TRBJ1-2
clone_size: few
cdr3_nt: TGCGCCAGCAGCTTCGAGGGGGCGCATGGCTACACCTTC
cdr3_aa: CASSFEGAHGYTF

d_call: NA
v_call: TRBV6-1
j_call: TRBJ1-2
clone_size: NA
cdr3_nt: TGTGCCAGCACAGAAGACAGGCCTTGGTATGGCTACACCTTC
cdr3_aa: CASTEDRPWYGYTF

d_call: TRBD2
v_call: TRBV20-1
j_call: TRBJ2-5
clone_size: few
cdr3_nt: TGCAGTGCTCGACCAATCACCGGGACTAGCGGGAGAGTCCGCGGGGAGGAGCAGTACTTC
cdr3_aa: CSARPITGTSGRVRGEEQYF

d_call: NA
v_call: TRBV6-2/TRBV6-3
j_call: TRBJ2-1
clone_size: few
cdr3_nt: TGTGCCAGCGCCCAGGGGGACTACCAGTTCTTC
cdr3_aa: CASAQGDYQFF

d_call: NA
v_call: TRBV6-1
j_call: TRBJ2-1
clone_size: NA
cdr3_nt: TGTGCCAGCAGTCAACGGGACGGGAGAGGGTACAATGAGCAGTTCTTC
cdr3_aa: CASSQRDGRGYNEQFF

d_call: NA
v_call: TRBV7-3
j_call: TRBJ1-3
clone_size: few
cdr3_nt: TGTGCCAGCAGCCCGGACGGAGACTCTGGAAACACCATATATTTT
cdr3_aa: CASSPDGDSGNTIYF

d_call: NA
v_call: TRBV9
j_call: TRBJ2-5
clone_size: many
cdr3_nt: TGTGCCAGCAGCGAGACAGGAGGAGAGACCCAGTACTTC
cdr3_aa: CASSETGGETQYF

d_call: NA
v_call: TRBV7-2
j_call: TRBJ2-7
clone_size: NA
cdr3_nt: TGTGCCAGCAGCTTGGGACAAGAGCGGGTCGGTCGGTACTTC
cdr3_aa: CASSLGQERVGRYF

d_call: TRBD1
v_call: TRBV6-2/TRBV6-3
j_call: TRBJ2-2
clone_size: few
cdr3_nt: TGTGCCAGCAGTTTGGGACAGCCTACCGGGGAGCTGTTTTTT
cdr3_aa: CASSLGQPTGELFF

d_call: TRBD2
v_call: TRBV20-1
j_call: TRBJ2-5
clone_size: few
cdr3_nt: TGCAGTGCTAGATCCGGACTAGCGGGACGGGGGCGAGAGACCCAGTACTTC
cdr3_aa: CSARSGLAGRGRETQYF

d_call: TRBD2
v_call: TRBV7-2
j_call: TRBJ2-3
clone_size: once
cdr3_nt: TGTGCCAGCAGCCAACTAGCGGGAGTAACACAGTATTTT
cdr3_aa: CASSQLAGVTQYF

d_call: NA
v_call: TRBV4-1
j_call: TRBJ1-5
clone_size: NA
cdr3_nt: TGCGCCAGCAGCCAAGAGGGTGAGGGGTTCGGACAGCCCCAGCATTTT
cdr3_aa: CASSQEGEGFGQPQHF

d_call: NA
v_call: TRBV15
j_call: TRBJ2-7
clone_size: few
cdr3_nt: TGTGCCACCAGCAGAGGGGACATCGAAGCGGCCTACGAGCAGTACTTC
cdr3_aa: CATSRGDIEAAYEQYF

d_call: NA
v_call: TRBV7-6
j_call: TRBJ2-1
clone_size: NA
cdr3_nt: TGTGCCAGCAGCGCAGTCGACAATGAGCAGTTCTTC
cdr3_aa: CASSAVDNEQFF

d_call: NA
v_call: TRBV5-1
j_call: TRBJ2-7
clone_size: many
cdr3_nt: TGTGCCAGCAGTCGGGACAACTACGAGCAGTACTTC
cdr3_aa: CASSRDNYEQYF

d_call: NA
v_call: TRBV12-3/TRBV12-4
j_call: TRBJ2-7
clone_size: NA
cdr3_nt: TGTGCCAGCAGTTCAGGCTGGGGCGGATCCTACGAGCAGTACTTC
cdr3_aa: CASSSGWGGSYEQYF

d_call: NA
v_call: TRBV11-2
j_call: TRBJ2-5
clone_size: many
cdr3_nt: TGTGCCAGCAGCTTAGTTGGCAGCCAAGAGACCCAGTACTTC
cdr3_aa: CASSLVGSQETQYF

d_call: NA
v_call: TRBV7-8
j_call: TRBJ2-1
clone_size: NA
cdr3_nt: TGTGCCAGCAGCTTAGCGGCGGGGCGCAATGAGCAGTTCTTC
cdr3_aa: CASSLAAGRNEQFF

d_call: NA
v_call: TRBV2
j_call: TRBJ2-3
clone_size: NA
cdr3_nt: TGTGCCAGCGATGAAGTAGCTAGTCAAGATACGCAGTATTTT
cdr3_aa: CASDEVASQDTQYF

d_call: TRBD2
v_call: TRBV6-5
j_call: TRBJ2-1
clone_size: NA
cdr3_nt: TGTGCCAGCAGTTACTCAGGTCCTAGCGGGCCCTACAATGAGCAGTTCTTC
cdr3_aa: CASSYSGPSGPYNEQFF

d_call: TRBD1
v_call: TRBV6-6
j_call: TRBJ2-1
clone_size: few
cdr3_nt: TGTGCCAGCAGTTCTCCCGGACAGGGCCTTTACAATGAGCAGTTCTTC
cdr3_aa: CASSSPGQGLYNEQFF

d_call: NA
v_call: TRBV7-3
j_call: TRBJ1-1
clone_size: NA
cdr3_nt: TGTGCCAGCAGCTTATCGCATGCTTTAAGAGGTCAAGCTTTCTTT
cdr3_aa: CASSLSHALRGQAFF

d_call: NA
v_call: TRBV13
j_call: TRBJ1-1
clone_size: many
cdr3_nt: TGTGCCAGCAGCTTAGGAAGGTTAATTGAAGCTTTCTTT
cdr3_aa: CASSLGRLIEAFF

d_call: TRBD1
v_call: TRBV2
j_call: TRBJ2-1
clone_size: many
cdr3_nt: TGTGCCAGCAGTTACAGGGGCTACAATGAGCAGTTCTTC
cdr3_aa: CASSYRGYNEQFF

d_call: TRBD2
v_call: TRBV7-6
j_call: TRBJ2-7
clone_size: NA
cdr3_nt: TGTGCCAGCAGCCCCCTAGTAGCGGGAGAATTCTACGAGCAGTACTTC
cdr3_aa: CASSPLVAGEFYEQYF

d_call: NA
v_call: TRBV6-5
j_call: TRBJ2-1
clone_size: few
cdr3_nt: TGTGCCAGCAGTCAGGGGCCCCACAATGAGCAGTTCTTC
cdr3_aa: CASSQGPHNEQFF

d_call: TRBD2
v_call: TRBV9
j_call: TRBJ2-1
clone_size: NA
cdr3_nt: TGTGCCAGCAGCCCGAACCCCACGGGACTAGCCGACAATGAGCAGTTCTTC
cdr3_aa: CASSPNPTGLADNEQFF

d_call: NA
v_call: TRBV10-3
j_call: TRBJ2-1
clone_size: NA
cdr3_nt: TGTGCCATCAGTGAGTCGGGCACGAATGAGCAGTTCTTC
cdr3_aa: CAISESGTNEQFF

d_call: NA
v_call: TRBV6-1
j_call: TRBJ2-7
clone_size: NA
cdr3_nt: TGTGCCAGCAGTGACTTCAAGATGGAGTACGAGCAGTACTTC
cdr3_aa: CASSDFKMEYEQYF

d_call: NA
v_call: TRBV27
j_call: TRBJ2-5
clone_size: NA
cdr3_nt: TGTGCCAGCAGTTTATCGGTAGAGGGTGGAGAGCAGTACTTC
cdr3_aa: CASSLSVEGGEQYF

d_call: TRBD1
v_call: TRBV11-2
j_call: TRBJ2-6
clone_size: few
cdr3_nt: TGTGCCAGCAACCCAGGGATGGGGGAAGACAGGGGACCTGGGGCCAACGTCCTGACTTTC
cdr3_aa: CASNPGMGEDRGPGANVLTF

d_call: NA
v_call: TRBV29-1
j_call: TRBJ1-5
clone_size: few
cdr3_nt: TGCAGCGTTGGGCTCGGGGGAGGTCAGCCCCAGCATTTT
cdr3_aa: CSVGLGGGQPQHF

d_call: TRBD1
v_call: TRBV28
j_call: TRBJ1-1
clone_size: NA
cdr3_nt: TGTGCCAGCAGAAACAGGGGCGAGACTGAAGCTTTCTTT
cdr3_aa: CASRNRGETEAFF

d_call: TRBD1
v_call: TRBV7-2
j_call: TRBJ1-1
clone_size: NA
cdr3_nt: TGTGCCAGCAGGTCGGACAGGGGAGGAACTGAAGCTTTCTTT
cdr3_aa: CASRSDRGGTEAFF

d_call: NA
v_call: TRBV20-1
j_call: TRBJ2-3
clone_size: few
cdr3_nt: TGCAGTGCTAGAGTTCTTATTGGAGGAGTCAAAGAATCAGATACGCAGTATTTT
cdr3_aa: CSARVLIGGVKESDTQYF

d_call: NA
v_call: TRBV6-2/TRBV6-3
j_call: TRBJ1-1
clone_size: NA
cdr3_nt: TGTGCCAGCAGTTACTCGTTCTCGGGCGAGGGGAACACTGAAGCTTTCTTT
cdr3_aa: CASSYSFSGEGNTEAFF

d_call: TRBD1
v_call: TRBV2
j_call: TRBJ2-7
clone_size: NA
cdr3_nt: TGTGCCAGCAAGGAAGGACAGGGCCGTTACGAGCAGTACTTC
cdr3_aa: CASKEGQGRYEQYF

d_call: NA
v_call: TRBV19
j_call: TRBJ1-2
clone_size: few
cdr3_nt: TGTGCCAGTAGTATTTGGGGAAGCAACTATGGCTACACCTTC
cdr3_aa: CASSIWGSNYGYTF

d_call: TRBD1
v_call: TRBV7-3
j_call: TRBJ2-5
clone_size: NA
cdr3_nt: TGTGCCAGCAGCTCGGGTTTCGGGACAGAAGAGACCCAGTACTTC
cdr3_aa: CASSSGFGTEETQYF

d_call: NA
v_call: TRBV4-3
j_call: TRBJ1-2
clone_size: few
cdr3_nt: TGCGCCAGCTCCTCCTCTATACAGGGACGGTATGGCTACACCTTC
cdr3_aa: CASSSSIQGRYGYTF

d_call: NA
v_call: TRBV6-5
j_call: TRBJ2-1
clone_size: NA
cdr3_nt: TGTGCCAGCAGTTCCCATACCAGCTCCTACAATGAGCAGTTCTTC
cdr3_aa: CASSSHTSSYNEQFF

d_call: NA
v_call: TRBV18
j_call: TRBJ2-2
clone_size: NA
cdr3_nt: TGTGCCAGCTCACCTTCCGACAGCACCGGGGAGCTGTTTTTT
cdr3_aa: CASSPSDSTGELFF

d_call: NA
v_call: TRBV20-1
j_call: TRBJ1-2
clone_size: many
cdr3_nt: TGCAGTGCTAGACAGGACTATGGCTACACCTTC
cdr3_aa: CSARQDYGYTF